This T cell receptor beta chain derives from a study of cytomegalovirus exposure and HLA in healthy donors. Overall study findings and caveats: Segments of the TCR beta V type were, in most cases, productive about 87% or about 30% of the time in an earlier analysis. Researchers reported in a later analysis that common viral pathogens appeared linked to several top clusters.

Primers included in the PCR were 60 Vbeta and 13 Jbeta primers. TCRdb's table, derived via immunoSEQ multiplex PCR, lists solely in-frame clones and lacks some. The repertoire has approximately 130,000 clones, about two thirds of them found once; the top ten carry 4.2%. V lost 8 bases to trimming and J lost 5 bases, with 18 bases between them. Germline V lookup: CDR1 SNHLY, CDR2 FYNNEI. The CDR3 has 14 residues. Points on this clone: Antigen: not known.

The sequence came from a man aged 50-59 years in good health and CMV-seropositive. The V gene is TRBV2, the J gene TRBJ1-2; possible D gene TRBD1, 6 bases. Material for sequencing was PBMCs. In DNA, the CDR3 is TGTGCCAGCGGGGCTGGTGGGCAGGGGTATGGCTACACCTTC. The encoded protein is CASGAGGQGYGYTF.